This T cell receptor beta chain comes out of a study of OX40 agonist ivuxolimab in advanced cancers. Concerning the study at large: Ivuxolimab was an agonistic, fully human IgG2 monoclonal antibody directed against OX40 (CD134), a costimulatory receptor. Peripheral TCRbeta sequencing aimed to test whether ivuxolimab altered TCR sequence diversity and caused clonal T-cell expansion. Of the approximately 50 dose-escalation patients, hepatocellular carcinoma was present in about 20, melanoma in some 15, renal cell carcinoma in 9 and head and neck cancer in 9. A male proportion of around 83% and a mean age of approximately 55 years, ranging from roughly 23 to 90, were recorded for the dose-escalation cohort. Prior anti-PD-1, anti-PD-L1 or anti-CTLA-4 therapy was permitted, and approximately 40% of dose-escalation patients had received checkpoint inhibitors. Intravenous ivuxolimab was administered to patients every 2 weeks at six dose levels: 0.01, 0.1, 0.3, 1.5, 3 and 10 mg/kg. The paper describes the monotherapy dose-escalation part (N ≈ 52 patients) of the phase I trial of ivuxolimab. Partial responses occurred in three dose-escalation patients: two with cutaneous melanoma and one with hepatocellular carcinoma. Results and caveats for the whole study, not just this receptor: At doses from 0.1 to 3.0 mg/kg, clonal expansion was seen in both CD4+ and CD8+ blood T cells between baseline and week 6. Low levels of normalized T-cell clonal expansion were also seen in some patients who did not respond. In the 0.1-3.0 mg/kg groups, partial responders had among the lowest normalized peripheral clonal expansion, particularly in CD8+ T cells. After ivuxolimab, more expanded clones were found on average in CD8+ T cells than in CD4+ T cells. The antigen specificity of the peripheral T cells that underwent clonal expansion was not determined.

V loses 11 bases of germline sequence and J loses 4 bases, and the interval between the two ends is 14 bases. The CDR3 contains 13 residues, cysteine and phenylalanine counted. Only the CDR3 DNA is retained, 39 bases long and in frame from the first base. The germline V gene (reference sequence) yields LNHDA for CDR1 and SQIVND for CDR2. Genomic DNA was isolated from the sorted cells so that the TCRbeta CDR3 region could be sequenced. The immunoSEQ Assay was used for sequencing of TCRbeta CDR3 regions. Not all clones reach the TCRdb copy of this immuneACCESS table, which keeps in-frame sequences only. Checked studies attribute under half of the gap to unresolved V genes and leave the rest unexplained. This sample gives tens of thousands of clones in total; over 80% of them show up just once. The top ten constitute about 40% of the sample. About this clone: Its specific antigen is unknown. Base qualities are not provided; no much larger clone lies one nucleotide away.

The trial excluded patients who had a history of autoimmune disease or who were on systemic immunosuppression. In every dose cohort, peripheral blood was drawn for TCR sequencing at baseline, cycle 4 day 1, and cycle 7 day 1. Samples came from an open-label, multicenter, first-in-human phase I dose-escalation trial of ivuxolimab. Adults with locally advanced or metastatic head and neck squamous cell, hepatocellular, melanoma or renal cell carcinoma were enrolled in the trial. Before TCR sequencing, CD4+ T cells and CD8+ T cells were sorted from peripheral blood as separate populations. The TCR comes from an adult with an advanced solid tumor such as melanoma, head and neck, liver or kidney cancer. Recombination joined TRBV19 with TRBJ2-2; matching of 6 bases hints at TRBD1 as the D gene. The sample was CD4+ or CD8+ T cells sorted from blood, taken in a trial of the OX40 agonist ivuxolimab. The bases are TGTGCCGGGGGCCCACGCGGCACCGGGGAGCTGTTTTTT. Translated, this gives CAGGPRGTGELFF.